The present T cell receptor beta chain was sequenced within a study of cytomegalovirus exposure and HLA in healthy donors. About the research overall: In a later analysis, the roughly 120 validation repertoires were reported to have used the same platform as the approximately 690 first-cohort repertoires. General observations from the study: Overall, roughly 170 TCR beta chains were annotated as cytomegalovirus-associated. Despite most TCR sequences being rare, some public TCRs occurred in many donors.

Deletions cut 5 bases from V and 8 bases from J, with 25 bases between. CDR1 and CDR2 (germline): SGHTA, FQGNSA. The CDR3 covers 17 residues. This clone was counted once. What it binds is not known. Sequencing used immunoSEQ multiplex PCR; TCRdb keeps in-frame clones, though not all of them. The table shows roughly 120,000 clones, with around nine tenths occurring only once. Sequencing was carried out using PBMCs. This chain joins TRBV7-2 and TRBJ2-1; TRBD1 is a possible D gene (7 bases). This sequence originates from a man aged 30 to 39 in good health and CMV-seronegative. CDR3 region: CASSQGGWDTLRDEQFF. The DNA for the CDR3 is TGTGCCAGCAGCCAGGGGGGATGGGACACTCTTAGGGATGAGCAGTTCTTC. Full variable domain (rest looked up from reference TRBV7-2 and TRBJ2-1): GAGVSQSPSNKVTEKGKDVELRCDPISGHTALYWYRQSLGQGLEFLIYFQGNSAPDKSGLPSDRFSAERTGGSVSTLTIQRTQQEDSAVYLCASSQGGWDTLRDEQFFGPGTRLTVL.